This record covers a single TCR beta chain. Its antigen remains unidentified. TCRdb called the reads again in MiXCR, with one record for every CDR3 protein. The sample lists a few hundred thousand distinct CDR3 sequences, about 39% seen once, with around 50% in the top ten. The data were taken from a study of T cell repertoires in cytomegalovirus infection. As for the study in general: An indication of both CMV infection and matching HLA type came from public TCR beta signatures. Study-wide results and limits: Based on cumulative public TCR beta family frequency, carriers of CMV plus the relevant HLA were identified. HLA-C-restricted CMV-specific TCR beta clonotypes were dominant in the ex vivo response.

CDR3 size: 14 residues. The V gene's germline CDR1 is MNHGY and CDR2 SAAAGT. V lost 6 bases and J 10 bases, leaving 16 bases between the germline ends. This sample comprised cultured PBMCs, obtained from culture after CMV antigen stimulation. The chain uses TRBV6-8 and TRBJ1-6, with a possible D match to TRBD1 (5 bases). The clonotype comes from a human donor in good health (CMV status not recorded). Some clones in this sample may be carry-over from other donors' samples. CDR3 loop: CASSKTAVESPLHF. The CDR3 region has the DNA TGTGCCAGCAGCAAGACAGCCGTGGAGTCACCCCTCCACTTT.